The 21 T cell receptor beta chains below all came from one sample that was sequenced in a study of CD8+ T cells in alopecia areata. As for treatment: oral pan-JAK inhibitor, 5-10 mg twice daily. Reverse transcription of extracted RNA yielded cDNA, which provided the sequencing template. Profiled with immunoSEQ multiplex PCR; TCRdb holds only in-frame clones, not every one. This table holds roughly 220,000 clones, approximately 70% found once. This specimen consisted of CD4+ T cells sorted from blood, obtained between weeks 43 and 45, from a patient treated with tofacitinib. The source is a human donor with alopecia areata.

This chain joins TRBV15 and TRBJ2-5, with TRBD1 matching 7 bases. V trimming: 4 bases; J trimming: 4 bases; junction bases outside the gene matches: 3. CDR1 is LNHNV and CDR2 is YYDKDF in the germline V gene (reference sequence). This CDR3 spans 13 amino acids. In DNA, the CDR3 is TGTGCCACCAGCACACAGGGGCGAGAGACCCAGTACTTC. Its translation is CATSTQGRETQYF.

In its sample, this clone was seen a few times. This sequence joins TRBV7-2 and TRBJ2-1; 11 positions match TRBD2. With V trimmed by 5 bases and J by 4 bases, 4 bases remained unmatched. The CDR3 totals 15 residues. The germline V gene encodes CDR1 SGHTA and CDR2 FQGNSA. CDR3 protein: CASSATSGEYNEQFF. For the CDR3, the DNA is TGTGCCAGCAGCGCGACTAGCGGGGAGTACAATGAGCAGTTCTTC.

This clone was seen ten or more times. J is TRBJ1-2 and V is TRBV14; D is unclear. The V gene lost 4 bases and the J gene lost 4 bases, with 10 bases spanning the gap. Germline loops: CDR1 SGHDN, CDR2 FVKESK. The CDR3 loop spans 13 amino acids. The CDR3 here is CASSPLGFYGYTF. For the CDR3, the DNA is TGTGCCAGCAGCCCCCTCGGGTTCTATGGCTACACCTTC.

The table lists this clone with a few counts. The chain links TRBV6-5 to TRBJ1-2; 7 bases line up with TRBD1. Germline V lookup: CDR1 MNHEY, CDR2 SVGAGI. The CDR3 covers 15 residues. The V and J ends lost 6 bases and 1 base, in that order; junction bases with no gene match: 8. The chain's CDR3 is CASRLPSGGNYGYTF. CDR3 DNA sequence: TGTGCCAGCAGACTCCCATCAGGGGGTAACTATGGCTACACCTTC.

By frequency in the sample, this clone is medium-sized. The gene calls are TRBV29-1 and TRBJ1-4; D is unclear. This CDR3 has 13 amino acids. CDR1 and CDR2 (germline): SQVTM, ANQGSEA. V was trimmed by 7 bases and J by 0 bases, leaving 9 bases between them. The DNA for the CDR3 is TGCAGCGCCCTTGAAGCAACTAATGAAAAACTGTTTTTT. Translating it yields CSALEATNEKLFF.

This chain joins TRBV29-1 and TRBJ1-1, with D hard to call. The V gene lost 4 bases and the J gene lost 6 bases, with 18 bases spanning the gap. The CDR3 is 14 residues long. From germline, CDR1 is SQVTM and CDR2 ANQGSEA. CDR3 nucleotide sequence: TGCAGCGTTGTTCCGAGACTAAGAGTATCTGAAGCTTTCTTT. This gives the protein CSVVPRLRVSEAFF.

The V call is TRBV29-1, the J call TRBJ1-3, with 7 nucleotides matching TRBD1. V trimming: 4 bases; J trimming: 2 bases; junction bases outside the gene matches: 2. Germline CDR1 and CDR2: SQVTM and ANQGSEA. The CDR3 has 13 amino acids. The CDR3 DNA reads TGCAGCGTTGGAGACAGGGCTGGAAACACCATATATTTT. As protein: CSVGDRAGNTIYF.

This chain uses TRBV9 with TRBJ1-2; D remains ambiguous. This CDR3 has 13 amino acids. V lost 0 bases, J lost 4 bases, and 7 bases lay in between. Per the germline V gene, CDR1 is SGDLS and CDR2 is YYNGEE. DNA for the CDR3: TGTGCCAGCAGCGTAGAGCCGGGCTATGGCTACACCTTC. Residues: CASSVEPGYGYTF.

The gene calls are TRBV4-1 and TRBJ2-6; no firm D call. CDR3 size: 18 residues. The germline gives CDR1 MGHRA, CDR2 YSYEKL. Trimming took off 4 bases at V and 0 bases at J, with 16 bases between the two ends. This CDR3 is CASSPGPLLGSGANVLTF. CDR3 bases: TGCGCCAGCAGCCCCGGCCCCCTACTGGGCTCTGGGGCCAACGTCCTGACTTTC.

The V call is TRBV5-6, the J call TRBJ1-4, with 9 positions matching TRBD1. V was pared by 3 bases and J by 3 bases, with 3 bases of the junction left unmatched. Per the germline V gene, CDR1 is SGHDT and CDR2 is YYEEEE. The CDR3 runs 15 residues. The CDR3: CASSSGTGSNEKLFF. The CDR3 DNA follows: TGTGCCAGCAGCTCTGGGACAGGGTCTAATGAAAAACTGTTTTTT.

J is TRBJ2-1 and V is TRBV5-1; D unclear. Germline V gene lookup returns CDR1 SGHRS and CDR2 YFSETQ. Trimming left V 0 bases short and J 3 bases short, with 7 bases between. The CDR3 runs to 14 residues. This chain's CDR3 is CASSLDRGYNEQFF. In DNA, the CDR3 is TGCGCCAGCAGCTTGGATCGTGGCTACAATGAGCAGTTCTTC.

The chain couples TRBV27 to TRBJ2-1; the match to TRBD2 covers 10 bases. Germline values: CDR1 MNHEY, CDR2 SMNVEV (reference sequence). V dropped 3 bases and J dropped 4; count of bases not matched to a gene: 12. The CDR3 is made up of 18 amino acids. CDR3 nucleotide sequence: TGTGCCAGCAGTTTTCTGGTAGCGGGGGGTGGTCGGTACAATGAGCAGTTCTTC. Its translation: CASSFLVAGGGRYNEQFF.

The chain has TRBV6-1 and TRBJ1-2; 10 positions match TRBD1. Germline V gives CDR1 MNHNS, CDR2 SASEGT. The trim removed 3 bases at V and 4 bases at J, leaving 8 bases unmatched. CDR3 length: 16 residues. DNA for the CDR3: TGTGCCAGCAGTGAGTCGACAGGGGGCGGGAGCTATGGCTACACCTTC. Translating it yields CASSESTGGGSYGYTF.

The chain is built from TRBV7-2 and TRBJ1-6; D is unresolved. Germline-derived CDR1 and CDR2 are SGHTA and FQGNSA. V was pared by 6 bases and J by 11 bases, with 11 bases between. The length of the CDR3 is 12 residues. The CDR3 here is CASSSDLAPLHF. CDR3 sequence (DNA): TGTGCCAGCAGTTCAGACTTGGCACCCCTCCACTTT.

The chain uses TRBV21-1 and TRBJ2-7. TRBV21-1 is shown as a pseudogene. This CDR3 has 17 amino acids. CDR3 DNA sequence: TGTGCCAGCAGCAAAGTGTTTGGCAAGGGCCATTTTCACGAGCAGTACTTC. Protein product: CASSKVFGKGHFHEQYF.

This CDR3 is CASSTEARSTDTQYF. CDR3 sequence (DNA): TGCGCCAGCAGCACCGAGGCCCGCAGCACAGATACGCAGTATTTT. The V call is TRBV5-1, the J call TRBJ2-3, with unresolved D. V was pared by 4 bases and J by 0 bases, with 12 bases between. In germline, CDR1 is SGHRS, CDR2 YFSETQ. This CDR3 comprises 15 residues.

This clone was detected only once. The rearrangement uses TRBV2 and TRBJ2-3, with a weak D call TRBD2 (5 bases). Trimming pared 11 bases from V and 0 bases from J, leaving 15 bases between. Germline values: CDR1 SNHLY, CDR2 FYNNEI. The CDR3 contains 14 residues. CDR3 residues: CAGWPSTSTDTQYF. The CDR3 DNA follows: TGTGCCGGTTGGCCTAGCACCAGCACAGATACGCAGTATTTT.

This clone was counted between two and nine times. The rearrangement uses TRBV7-2 and TRBJ2-2, with a tentative D call TRBD2 (7 bases). The CDR3 consists of 14 residues. Germline values: CDR1 SGHTA, CDR2 FQGNSA. V was pared by 2 bases and J by 7 bases, with 11 bases between. CDR3 sequence (DNA): TGTGCCAGCAGCTTACGCGGGGGCGGCGGGGAGCTGTTTTTT. It yields the protein CASSLRGGGGELFF.

The chain carries TRBV5-1 and TRBJ1-2, with 8 positions matching TRBD1. The V gene end was trimmed by 3 bases and the J gene end by 5 bases; junction bases not matched to a gene: 3. The CDR3 has 13 residues. Germline V gives CDR1 SGHRS, CDR2 YFSETQ. CDR3 residues: CASSSGQDYGYTF. The CDR3 nucleotides read TGCGCCAGCAGCTCGGGACAGGATTATGGCTACACCTTC. Full variable domain (rest looked up from reference TRBV5-1 and TRBJ1-2): KAGVTQTPRYLIKTRGQQVTLSCSPISGHRSVSWYQQTPGQGLQFLFEYFSETQRNKGNFPGRFSGRQFSNSRSEMNVSTLELGDSALYLCASSSGQDYGYTFGSGTRLTVV.

The chain links TRBV29-1 to TRBJ2-3; 7 bases align to TRBD2. CDR3 length: 14 amino acids. Trimming at V came to 3 bases and at J to 7 bases, leaving 10 bases not matched to a gene. Germline loops: CDR1 SQVTM, CDR2 ANQGSEA. CDR3 amino acids: CSVDFRLAVNTQYF. CDR3 nucleotide sequence: TGCAGCGTTGATTTCCGGCTAGCGGTAAATACGCAGTATTTT.

In this sample, this clone turned up a few times. This chain joins TRBV29-1 and TRBJ2-1, with a possible D match to TRBD1 (5 bases). Germline loops: CDR1 SQVTM, CDR2 ANQGSEA. Between the trimmed V and J ends, which lost 7 bases and 8 bases, there was a span of 18 bases. The CDR3 length is 13 residues. The CDR3 region has the DNA TGCAGCGCTCCCACAGGCTCTTTCGATGAGCAGTTCTTC. Translated: CSAPTGSFDEQFF.